The present T cell receptor (beta chain) was sequenced within a study of T-cell memory formation after mild COVID-19. Across the study: Clusters were largely donor specific.

Regarding this clonotype: The target antigen is unknown.

The germline V gene has CDR1 SGDLS and CDR2 YYNGEE. This CDR3 comprises 14 residues. V trimming: 0 bases; J trimming: 5 bases; junction bases outside the gene matches: 3. Using its own MiXCR run on the 5' RACE reads, TCRdb lists one record per CDR3 protein. The table has about 180,000 distinct CDR3 sequences, around 20% seen once; the top ten hold 3% to 4%. Study observations and caveats: CD4/CD8 balance characterized clones contracting day 15 to 85, and CD4+ skew characterized later expanders. CD4+ contracting clones lay mainly in CM and EM, CD8+ ones in EMRA.

The origin of this receptor is a man aged 18 to 29 who had mild COVID-19 (a few samples of this study predate the infection). Cell type and time point are not known. The sequenced material came from PBMCs or a T cell subset sorted from them (not recorded which). This chain connects TRBV9 to TRBJ2-3; 7 nucleotides line up with TRBD2. The CDR3 DNA is TGTGCCAGCAGCGTAGGCAGGGAGGGAGATACGCAGTATTTT. This gives the protein CASSVGREGDTQYF.